Listed here are 2 T cell receptor beta chains from one sample, sequenced in a study of blood T cell repertoires in COVID-19. The repertoire was sequenced with immunoSEQ multiplex PCR; TCRdb's copy has only in-frame clones and lacks some. Among roughly 70,000 clones listed, 70% to 75% were seen once. Sequences were obtained from peripheral blood. Source of these receptors: a woman between 65 and 79 years old with acute or convalescent COVID-19.

The chain recombines TRBV2 with TRBJ2-7, with TRBD2 identical over 10 bases. The junction had 1 base not matched to a gene; V was cut back by 0 bases and J by 2 bases. CDR1 and CDR2 (germline): SNHLY, FYNNEI. This CDR3 spans 15 amino acids. CDR3 nucleotides: TGTGCCAGCAGTGAAGCAGCGGGAGGGCCCTACGAGCAGTACTTC. As protein: CASSEAAGGPYEQYF.

The rearrangement joins TRBV19 to TRBJ2-5; 10 bases fit TRBD2. The ends lost 5 bases at V and 4 bases at J; junction bases unmatched: 7. In germline, CDR1 is LNHDA, CDR2 SQIVND (reference sequence). This CDR3 comprises 15 residues. The CDR3: CASSFLLAGTETQYF. CDR3 nucleotides: TGTGCCAGTAGTTTTCTACTAGCGGGGACAGAGACCCAGTACTTC.